A selection of T cell receptor beta chains follows, all from one sample in a study of blood T cell repertoires in COVID-19. The assay was immunoSEQ multiplex PCR, and TCRdb's table has in-frame clones only and misses some. The sample consists of about 170,000 clones, approximately 90% of them appearing once. Sequenced material: peripheral blood. The receptors originated from a woman in her forties or fifties with acute or convalescent COVID-19. The CDR3 runs from the conserved cysteine through the conserved F or W. D genes are given only for firm matches. Clone size is stated in some rows and not others, as once, few, many or a class when expanded.

d_gene | j_gene | len | v_gene | abundance | CDR3aa | CDR3nt
. | TRBJ1-5 | 16 | TRBV5-5 | . | CASSSGSDNRNQPQHF | TGTGCCAGCAGCTCAGGGTCCGACAACCGAAATCAGCCCCAGCATTTT
. | TRBJ2-2 | 16 | TRBV7-3 | . | CASSLRGGANTGELFF | TGTGCCAGCAGCTTAAGAGGTGGGGCCAACACCGGGGAGCTGTTTTTT
TRBD2 | TRBJ2-2 | 17 | TRBV10-3 | . | CAISNGTTLLTAGELFF | TGTGCCATCAGCAACGGGACTACCCTTCTTACCGCCGGGGAGCTGTTTTTT
. | TRBJ1-2 | 14 | TRBV18 | . | CASSSARTLYGYTF | TGTGCCAGCTCTTCAGCTCGGACTCTCTATGGCTACACCTTC
. | TRBJ2-7 | 13 | TRBV9 | . | CASSVGESREQYF | TGTGCCAGCAGCGTAGGAGAATCCCGCGAGCAGTACTTC
TRBD2 | TRBJ2-3 | 15 | TRBV9 | . | CASSAGGGAADTQYF | TGTGCCAGCAGCGCCGGCGGGGGGGCTGCAGATACGCAGTATTTT
. | TRBJ1-4 | 12 | TRBV3-1/TRBV3-2 | . | CATHGEQEKLFF | TGTGCCACCCACGGGGAGCAGGAAAAACTGTTTTTT
. | TRBJ1-5 | 14 | TRBV6-5 | . | CASTQWGGNQPQHF | TGTGCCAGCACACAATGGGGGGGCAATCAGCCCCAGCATTTT
. | TRBJ2-5 | 16 | TRBV4-1 | . | CASSQDFQGGQETQYF | TGCGCCAGCAGCCAAGATTTTCAGGGTGGGCAAGAGACCCAGTACTTC
TRBD1 | TRBJ2-3 | 14 | TRBV18 | . | CASSLGQGTDTQYF | TGTGCCAGCTCACTCGGACAGGGTACAGATACGCAGTATTTT
. | TRBJ2-3 | 14 | TRBV11-2 | . | CASSLGVSTNTQYF | TGTGCCAGCAGCTTAGGAGTCTCAACCAATACGCAGTATTTT
. | TRBJ1-3 | 15 | TRBV5-4 | . | CASSPQANPGNTIYF | TGTGCCAGCAGCCCACAGGCTAATCCTGGAAACACCATATATTTT
. | TRBJ1-3 | 12 | TRBV7-8 | few | CASTPTGGTIYF | TGTGCCAGCACCCCAACCGGGGGCACCATATATTTT
. | TRBJ2-5 | 14 | TRBV5-5 | . | CASSSTGLEETQYF | TGTGCCAGCAGCTCTACAGGGTTGGAAGAGACCCAGTACTTC
. | TRBJ1-2 | 13 | TRBV5-4 | . | CASSFEVAYGYTF | TGTGCCAGCAGCTTTGAGGTGGCCTATGGCTACACCTTC
. | TRBJ2-4 | 14 | TRBV25-1 | . | CASSPPYAKNIQYF | TGTGCCAGCAGCCCCCCCTATGCAAAAAACATTCAGTACTTC
. | TRBJ1-2 | 14 | TRBV7-8 | . | CASSLVRYLYGYTF | TGTGCCAGCAGCTTAGTTCGTTATCTTTATGGCTACACCTTC
TRBD1 | TRBJ1-6 | 14 | TRBV11-3 | . | CASSIGQGDSPLHF | TGTGCCAGCAGCATCGGACAGGGAGATTCACCCCTCCACTTT
. | TRBJ2-1 | 13 | TRBV10-1 | few | CASSDFLGGEQFF | TGCGCCAGCAGTGATTTTTTGGGGGGTGAGCAGTTCTTC
. | TRBJ1-6 | 9 | TRBV27 | many | CAPGAPLHF | TGTGCCCCCGGGGCACCCCTCCACTTT
TRBD1 | TRBJ1-4 | 15 | TRBV19 | . | CASRDRGQLGEKLFF | TGTGCCAGTAGAGACAGGGGGCAGTTGGGAGAAAAACTGTTTTTT
TRBD1 | TRBJ1-2 | 15 | TRBV3-1/TRBV3-2 | . | CASSTRQGPIYGYTF | TGTGCCAGCAGCACGAGACAGGGGCCGATCTATGGCTACACCTTC
TRBD1 | TRBJ2-2 | 14 | TRBV14 | . | CASSVYRGAGELFF | TGTGCCAGCAGCGTCTACAGGGGAGCCGGGGAGCTGTTTTTT
. | TRBJ1-2 | 11 | TRBV9 | . | CASGRVEGYTF | TGTGCCAGCGGCCGGGTAGAGGGCTACACCTTC
. | TRBJ1-1 | 11 | TRBV2 | . | CASTQESEAFF | TGTGCCAGCACACAGGAGTCAGAAGCTTTCTTT
. | TRBJ2-1 | 13 | TRBV10-1 | . | CASSESGGNEQFF | TGCGCCAGCAGTGAGTCAGGCGGCAATGAGCAGTTCTTC
TRBD2 | TRBJ2-1 | 16 | TRBV24-1 | . | CATSEGGLAYDNEQFF | TGTGCCACCAGTGAGGGGGGACTAGCGTACGACAATGAGCAGTTCTTC
TRBD1 | TRBJ2-5 | 13 | TRBV12-3/TRBV12-4 | . | CASRPDRGPFPYF | TGTGCCAGCAGGCCGGACAGGGGCCCTTTCCCTTACTTC
. | TRBJ2-7 | 11 | TRBV20-1 | . | CSARAGYEQYF | TGCAGTGCTAGAGCCGGCTACGAGCAGTACTTC
TRBD1 | TRBJ1-4 | 15 | TRBV30 | . | CAWSRQGTGNEKLFF | TGTGCCTGGAGCCGACAGGGGACCGGTAATGAAAAACTGTTTTTT
. | TRBJ2-5 | 13 | TRBV18 | . | CASSPRRLETQYF | TGTGCCAGCTCACCTAGGCGGCTCGAGACCCAGTACTTC
. | TRBJ1-6 | 14 | TRBV11-3 | . | CASSPAGRPSPLHF | TGTGCCAGCAGTCCTGCGGGCCGACCTTCACCCCTCCACTTT
. | TRBJ2-1 | 12 | TRBV4-1 | . | CASSQDEIEQFF | TGCGCCAGCAGCCAAGATGAGATTGAGCAGTTCTTC
TRBD1 | TRBJ2-2 | 15 | TRBV7-9 | . | CASSTRDRFTGELFF | TGTGCCAGCAGCACACGGGACAGGTTCACCGGGGAGCTGTTTTTT
TRBD1 | TRBJ1-1 | 15 | TRBV18 | . | CASSPGAGGNTEAFF | TGTGCCAGCTCACCTGGGGCAGGGGGGAACACTGAAGCTTTCTTT
. | TRBJ2-5 | 14 | TRBV25-1 | . | CASSEWVGEKTQYF | TGTGCCAGCAGTGAATGGGTAGGGGAAAAGACCCAGTACTTC
. | TRBJ1-3 | 17 | TRBV7-8 | . | CASSLATIGSSGNTIYF | TGTGCCAGCAGCTTAGCGACTATCGGCAGCTCTGGAAACACCATATATTTT
TRBD1 | TRBJ2-5 | 15 | TRBV2 | . | CASTILRDSSSTQYF | TGTGCCAGTACTATCCTCCGGGACAGCTCTTCGACCCAGTACTTC
. | TRBJ2-1 | 13 | TRBV7-2 | . | CASSRSSYNEQFF | TGTGCCAGCAGCCGGTCGTCCTACAATGAGCAGTTCTTC
. | TRBJ2-7 | 14 | TRBV5-4 | . | CASSLGGAPLWQYF | TGTGCCAGCAGCTTGGGAGGAGCTCCTCTCTGGCAGTACTTC
. | TRBJ2-1 | 13 | TRBV4-1 | few | CASSQDQGREQFF | TGCGCCAGCAGCCAAGACCAGGGAAGGGAGCAGTTCTTC
TRBD2 | TRBJ2-5 | 14 | TRBV4-3 | . | CASSHGLAEETQYF | TGCGCCAGCAGCCACGGACTAGCGGAAGAGACCCAGTACTTC
. | TRBJ1-5 | 16 | TRBV1 | . | CTSSHTKQGGAQPQHF | TGCACCAGCAGTCATACGAAACAGGGGGGCGCTCAGCCCCAGCATTTT
TRBD1 | TRBJ2-7 | 14 | TRBV5-4 | . | CASSFGTASYEQYF | TGTGCCAGCAGCTTTGGGACAGCGAGTTACGAGCAGTACTTC
. | TRBJ1-1 | 14 | TRBV30 | . | CAWSEANLNTEAFF | TGTGCCTGGAGTGAAGCCAACTTGAACACTGAAGCTTTCTTT
TRBD1 | TRBJ1-4 | 13 | TRBV25-1 | . | CASSIGTVEKLFF | TGTGCCAGCAGTATCGGGACAGTTGAAAAACTGTTTTTT
TRBD2 | TRBJ2-7 | 15 | TRBV9 | once | CASSVAAGSTYEQYF | TGTGCCAGCAGCGTAGCAGCGGGATCCACCTACGAGCAGTACTTC
. | TRBJ1-1 | 14 | TRBV7-2 | . | CASSPGGMNTEAFF | TGTGCCAGCAGCCCTGGAGGGATGAACACTGAAGCTTTCTTT
TRBD2 | TRBJ2-7 | 15 | TRBV10-1 | once | CASSERVAGVREQYF | TGCGCCAGCAGTGAGAGAGTAGCGGGAGTTCGAGAGCAGTACTTC
. | TRBJ1-1 | 11 | TRBV7-8 | . | CASSRITEAFF | TGTGCCAGCAGCCGTATTACGGAGGCTTTCTTT
TRBD1 | TRBJ2-7 | 15 | TRBV29-1 | . | CSVTPGQGISYEQYF | TGCAGCGTCACCCCGGGACAGGGGATCTCCTACGAGCAGTACTTC
. | TRBJ2-3 | 15 | TRBV24-1 | . | CATSDTTLSGDTQYF | TGTGCCACCAGTGATACTACACTCTCTGGCGATACGCAGTATTTT
. | TRBJ2-3 | 17 | TRBV6-1 | . | CASSEFEGHSLADTQYF | TGTGCCAGCAGTGAATTTGAGGGACATTCTCTGGCAGATACGCAGTATTTT
TRBD1 | TRBJ1-5 | 15 | TRBV19 | . | CASSTGTESNQPQHF | TGTGCCAGTAGTACCGGGACAGAGAGCAATCAGCCCCAGCATTTT
. | TRBJ1-1 | 13 | TRBV7-2 | once | CASNSQGNTEAFF | TGTGCCAGCAACTCCCAGGGAAACACTGAAGCTTTCTTT
. | TRBJ1-4 | 14 | TRBV6-5 | medium-sized | CASSLRTDGEKLFF | TGTGCCAGCAGTTTGAGAACAGACGGCGAAAAACTGTTTTTT